This T cell receptor beta chain originates from a study of cytomegalovirus exposure and HLA in healthy donors. From germline, CDR1 is SGHNT and CDR2 YYREEE (reference sequence). The CDR3 covers 15 residues. Between the trimmed V and J ends, which lost 0 bases and 2 bases, there was a span of 9 bases. PCR primers comprised 60 Vbeta and 13 Jbeta primers. Measured with immunoSEQ multiplex PCR; TCRdb has only the in-frame clones, and not every one. The repertoire holds roughly 190,000 clones, with around 82% as singletons. The TCR originated in a man aged 35 to 55 in good health and CMV-seropositive. V and J are TRBV5-4 and TRBJ1-3; D is undetermined. Sequenced sample: PBMCs. DNA for the CDR3: TGTGCCAGCAGCTTGGACGGAGCAGCTGGAAACACCATATATTTT. Amino acids: CASSLDGAAGNTIYF.